This T cell receptor beta chain was sequenced during a study of tumor T cells in aggressive B-cell lymphoma. With 4 bases clipped from V and 4 bases from J, the junction kept 6 bases outside the gene matches. Germline V gene data show CDR1 as MNHNY and CDR2 as SVGAGI (reference sequence). This CDR3 is built from 15 residues. TCRdb keeps only in-frame clones here, not all; method: immunoSEQ multiplex PCR. The sample includes approximately 2,200 clones, roughly 90% seen only once; the top ten take 9.6%. The sequence was collected from an adult with diffuse large B cell lymphoma. What was sequenced was tumor tissue. The J gene is TRBJ2-5, the V gene TRBV6-6; 10 bases fit TRBD2. CDR3 residues: CASSWASGSLETQYF. CDR3 DNA sequence: TGTGCCAGCAGTTGGGCTAGCGGGAGCTTAGAGACCCAGTACTTC.